The sequence of this T cell receptor beta chain was determined in a study of cytomegalovirus exposure and HLA in healthy donors (dated by TCRdb to between 2016 and 2019). General notes on the study: An earlier analysis of some 600 of the donors reported under 300 Gb of sequence data and 117 million unique TCR beta sequences obtained from some 170 million T cells. An early release that covered fewer than 800 HLA-typed donors contained about 300 gigabases of sequencing data and around 85 million unique TCR sequences. The genetic ancestry cluster associated with self-reported Caucasian donors included 65% to 90% of the approximately 410 genotyped donors. The study aimed to test whether cataloging public T cell receptors could reveal signatures of past pathogen exposure. Using immunosequencing, the study profiled T cell repertoires from about 620 subjects and related those repertoires to cytomegalovirus serostatus. Besides the first cohort of around 670 subjects, a separate validation cohort made up of roughly 130 different subjects was used. To predict cytomegalovirus infection status, the study brought together high-throughput TCR immunosequencing, statistical association of individual TCRs with disease status, and machine learning. A later analysis re-examined previously published TCR beta repertoires from about 700 donors and added high-resolution HLA genotyping to investigate patterns of TCR occurrence. The later analysis used no new phenotypic data to find candidate immune exposures, relying instead on TCR beta sequences and their occurrence across donors. An earlier analysis of about 620 of the donors applied high-throughput TCR beta sequencing to assess whether each TCR beta V gene segment acted as functional or pseudogenic. Donor age, sex, ethnicity and CMV serostatus were collected together with the repertoire data. A later genetic analysis used genome-wide SNP genotypes for about 65% of the 666 donors, treating that subset as a discovery cohort. Every repertoire in the discovery cohort had been generated on one and the same sequencing platform. HLA typing covered class I and class II loci at four-digit resolution. The number of donors typed differed by locus, with 629-630 for A, B, C, DRB1 and DQB1, around 520 for DQA1, over 600 for DPA1, and around 450 for DPB1. About five DR-DQ haplotypes were treated as single units for association and clustering because of strong linkage in the cohort. Across about 370 genotyped donors of the cohort, an average of roughly 230,000 unique TCR beta nucleotide sequences per donor were sequenced, and approximately 19% of those sequences were non-productive. What the work shows at the level of the full study, not this receptor alone: In the study, some 160 TCR beta chains were listed as associated with cytomegalovirus. Correlated functional status among segregating V segments might be attributable to linkage disequilibrium, but an unknown experimental factor could not be ruled out. This cohort had only TCR beta chains sequenced, and the lack of alpha or paired-chain data limited which features could be detected. The authors suggested that the approach could potentially be generalized to other disease states and immunological phenotypes. In a later analysis, TCR association rates were found to vary across HLA loci, with the most associated TCRs seen for DRB1 alleles and the fewest for HLA-C alleles. In a later genetic analysis, a missense DCLRE1C variant was associated with V-gene and J-gene trimming of TCR beta chains, and the association was replicated in an independent cohort. Broadly in line with IMGT annotations, most TCR beta V segments showed up in productive rearrangements about 87% or about 30% of the time in an earlier analysis of several hundred of the donors. In vitro tests confirmed that a few of the cytomegalovirus-associated TCR beta chains recognize cytomegalovirus antigens. HLA typing was unavailable for some donors at each locus, so association tests used only the typed subset. Most TCR sequences were observed very rarely across donors, whereas some public TCRs were present in many individuals. Cytomegalovirus status was reported to be diagnosed by the classifier with high specificity and sensitivity in both the original and validation cohorts. The sequencing pipeline was judged likely to have produced a cluster of highly shared sequence variants as a technical artifact. A further reported finding was that TCR beta sequences accurately predicted the HLA-A and HLA-B alleles for most subjects in the first cohort. Fewer than 20 rarely observed V segments, including chromosome 9 orphons, were excluded from the earlier analysis of several hundred of the donors because counts were too low. Most CMV-associated TCR beta chains appeared to be HLA-restricted in a later analysis, and the HLA associations seemed to be driven largely by CMV exposure. According to a later genetic analysis, donors in an Asian-associated ancestry cluster had fewer N-insertions in productive TCRs than the approximately 610-donor mean. At a false discovery rate of 0.05, a later analysis linked under 20,000 TCR beta sequences to specific HLA alleles. The 87-base-pair reads could not distinguish some IMGT-functional V segments, including TRBV6-2 and TRBV6-3, so those segments were excluded. In a later analysis, HLA-associated TCR beta chains showed more clonal expansion and lower generation probabilities than non-associated chains that were equally common. According to a later analysis, parvovirus B19, influenza, CMV and Epstein-Barr virus appeared linked to several top co-occurrence clusters. The presence/absence analyses assumed that sequencing depth was roughly uniform across donors, and that assumption may not be true. When HLA alleles, especially DR and DQ, strongly co-occurred, TCR associations were difficult to assign to individual alleles. The only immune exposure information available for the cohort was CMV serostatus.

Library method: the immunoSEQ multiplex PCR assay. The multiplex PCR relied on a mix of 60 forward primers for TCR Vbeta segments and 13 reverse primers for TCR Jbeta segments. The CDR3 region of rearranged TCR beta genes was amplified from genomic DNA by a multiplex PCR assay. Amplified TCR beta libraries were sequenced as 87-base-pair reads on the Illumina HiSeq System. Under the source paper's analysis protocol: A later analysis counted about 76 million unique TCR beta chains across the 650 to 700 repertoires, and 10 million to 12 million of these chains were shared by at least two donors. To remove PCR and sequencing errors, raw reads were error-corrected and collapsed into unique sequences using a nearest-neighbor algorithm that merged closely related sequences. Alignment of CDR3 sequences to IMGT reference sequences was used to assign V, D and J gene segments. For a sequence to be retained, a match of at least six nucleotides was required to both a V gene segment and a J gene segment. A rearrangement was called productive if the CDR3 had no stop codons and remained in frame with V and J, and every other rearrangement was called non-productive. CDR3 was defined by IMGT convention, running from the second conserved V-encoded cysteine to the conserved J-encoded phenylalanine. Sequences without an unambiguous match to a single V gene segment were excluded from the earlier analysis of 587 of the donors. In an earlier analysis of approximately 550 of the donors, V segments were called functional above 56.7% productive rearrangements and were called segregating when the between-donor standard deviation exceeded 5%. A statistical classification framework was built for diagnosing cytomegalovirus status from the catalog of TCR beta chain sequences. V and J gene assignment, in a later analysis, came from comparing TCR nucleotide sequences with IMGT/GENE-DB human TR gene sequences. Using the TCRdist pipeline, a later analysis assigned CDR3 sequences along with most-parsimonious VDJ recombination scenarios. In a later analysis, every TCR beta chain was defined by the combination of its CDR3 amino acid sequence and its V-gene family, and reads without a unique V-gene family were dropped. To address suspected cross-contamination and a sequencing artifact, a later analysis removed 592 highly shared, low-generation-probability nucleotide sequences. A later analysis calculated a clonal expansion index for each public chain from normalized within-repertoire ranks of inferred template counts. In a later analysis, generation probabilities were computed using a VDJ recombination model fitted to out-of-frame rearrangements, and the results were checked against IGoR. In a later analysis, hypergeometric tests were used to score TCR-TCR, TCR-HLA and TCR-CMV co-occurrence, with a repertoire-size bias correction applied to TCR pairs. In a later analysis, false discovery rates were estimated by permuting HLA or CMV assignments 20 times. A later analysis grouped co-occurring TCRs with DBSCAN, adding TCRdist sequence similarity when clustering within HLA-allele-positive subsets. Repertoires with fewer than 30,000 or more than 120,000 public chains were left out of co-occurrence clustering, as were a handful of repertoires with anomalous nucleotide sharing. Entries here come from immuneACCESS through TCRdb and include only in-frame sequences with V and J called. Some clones fail to appear in such tables; in the studies checked, an unresolved V gene covers under half of the shortfall, and the cause of the remainder is unknown. V, J and clone size were drawn from that table, and D and trimming were deduced from the DNA. The sample has 150,000 to 200,000 clones on record, 70% to 90% of them singletons. In total, the top ten clones hold approximately 2% of the sample.

In total, more than 500 healthy bone marrow donors made up the cohort. Cohort members were all nominally healthy when sampled, although unrecorded immune exposures were likely present. The donor tested CMV seronegative, placing the donor among the roughly 350 seronegative members of the cohort. A peripheral blood sample was collected from each donor, and TCR beta sequencing was performed on peripheral blood mononuclear cells. Genomic DNA extraction from the blood cell samples was performed with the Qiagen DNeasy Blood Extraction Kit. For this clone: No antigen is known for it. There are no base qualities to consult, and no much larger clone falls within one base.

The germline V gene (reference sequence) provides CDR1 MNHEY and CDR2 SMNVEV. V loses 6 bases at its end and J loses 1 base; junction bases beyond the gene matches: 3. Reading from cysteine to phenylalanine, the CDR3 counts 15 amino acids. Only the CDR3 DNA stays, 45 bases, in frame from base 1. Input material: PBMCs. The sequence derives from a woman younger than 45 in good health and CMV-seronegative. The chain couples TRBV27 to TRBJ2-7, with 13 bases aligning to TRBD2. The DNA sequence follows: TGTGCCAGCAGCCGACTAGCGGGAGGTTCCTACGAGCAGTACTTC. This encodes CASSRLAGGSYEQYF.